The 14 T cell receptor beta chains presented below share a single source sample, sequenced in a study of PD-L1 blockade in urothelial cancer. Profiling relied on immunoSEQ multiplex PCR, and the TCRdb table lists in-frame clones only, not all of them. The sample consists of 95,000 to 100,000 clones, around 87% of them appearing once. Time point of the sample: pretreatment peripheral blood. Specimen: PBMCs, collected around atezolizumab (anti-PD-L1) treatment. All receptors come from a man aged 55 to 70 with urothelial cancer.

The chain is built from TRBV6-5 and TRBJ2-3, with TRBD1 identical over 7 bases. Germline-derived CDR1 and CDR2 are MNHEY and SVGAGI. The CDR3 extends over 12 amino acids. The trim removed 8 bases at V and 2 bases at J, leaving 1 base unmatched. The CDR3 is CASGQVTDTQYF. CDR3 nucleotide sequence: TGTGCCAGCGGACAGGTCACAGATACGCAGTATTTT.

This clone was observed once. The chain recombines TRBV5-1 with TRBJ2-3; D remains ambiguous. The length of the CDR3 is 12 residues. The germline gives CDR1 SGHRS, CDR2 YFSETQ. The ends were cut back, 3 bases at V and 0 bases at J, with 2 bases in the middle. The CDR3 is CASSSSTDTQYF. CDR3 sequence (DNA): TGCGCCAGCAGCTCTAGCACAGATACGCAGTATTTT.

The chain uses TRBV7-6 and TRBJ1-1; D not resolved. Germline lookup yields CDR1 SGHVS and CDR2 FNYEAQ. V dropped 1 base and J dropped 1 base, with 10 bases sitting between them. This CDR3 comprises 15 residues. CDR3 bases: TGTGCCAGCAGCTTAGGCACGGGATGGAACACTGAAGCTTTCTTT. Protein product: CASSLGTGWNTEAFF.

The chain links TRBV19 to TRBJ2-4; 8 nucleotides line up with TRBD1. The CDR3 spans 14 residues. From germline, CDR1 is LNHDA and CDR2 SQIVND (reference sequence). The junction had 5 bases not matched to a gene; V was cut back by 2 bases and J by 8 bases. The CDR3: CASSIWTGTYIQYF. The CDR3 nucleotides read TGTGCCAGTAGTATATGGACAGGGACCTACATTCAGTACTTC.

This clone was seen a few times. Written as DNA, the CDR3 is TGCGCCAGCAGCACTTCCCTAGCGGGAGTCGCCTACGAGCAGTACTTC. Translating gives CASSTSLAGVAYEQYF. The chain recombines TRBV5-1 with TRBJ2-7, with 10 nucleotides matching TRBD2. Germline V CDR1 and CDR2: SGHRS, YFSETQ. J was trimmed by 2 bases and V by 4 bases; bases with no gene match: 9. This CDR3 has 16 residues.

The V gene is TRBV18, the J gene TRBJ2-7; 7 positions match TRBD1. Germline V lookup: CDR1 KGHSH, CDR2 LQKENI. The CDR3 consists of 14 residues. V trimming: 3 bases; J trimming: 5 bases; junction bases outside the gene matches: 7. CDR3 in DNA: TGTGCCAGCTCACCGGGACAGTCCCTCCACGAGCAGTACTTC. Translating gives CASSPGQSLHEQYF. Together with reference TRBV18 and TRBJ2-7, the CDR3 gives the full variable domain: NAGVMQNPRHLVRRRGQEARLRCSPMKGHSHVYWYRQLPEEGLKFMVYLQKENIIDESGMPKERFSAEFPKEGPSILRIQQVVRGDSAAYFCASSPGQSLHEQYFGPGTRLTVT.

Here the CDR3 DNA reads TGTGCCAGCAGTCAATTATTTAGCGGATCCGAGCAGTACTTC. Translation: CASSQLFSGSEQYF. V and J are TRBV6-6 and TRBJ2-7; D is perhaps TRBD2 (6 bases). The ends were cut back, 5 bases at V and 6 bases at J, with 17 bases in the middle. The CDR3 totals 14 residues. Looked up from germline, CDR1 is MNHNY and CDR2 is SVGAGI (reference sequence).

Only one count was recorded for this clone. Additional DNA sequences in this sample encode the identical CDR3. J is TRBJ1-2 and V is TRBV28; D remains unclear. CDR3 size: 13 residues. The V end was cut by 3 bases, the J end by 2 bases, with 7 bases between. Germline assignment: CDR1 MDHEN and CDR2 SYDVKM. In nucleotides, the CDR3 is TGTGCCAGCAGTTTCAGCGGGAACTATGGCTACACCTTC. Translation: CASSFSGNYGYTF.

V and J are TRBV19 and TRBJ2-2, with 10 bases that match TRBD1. The germline V gene encodes CDR1 LNHDA and CDR2 SQIVND (reference sequence). V trimming: 9 bases; J trimming: 7 bases; junction bases outside the gene matches: 5. The CDR3 is 13 residues long. CDR3 region: CARGQGMGGELFF. In DNA, the CDR3 is TGTGCCAGGGGACAGGGGATGGGCGGGGAGCTGTTTTTT.

This chain uses TRBV10-3 with TRBJ2-2; TRBD2 matches at 7 bases. With 11 bases clipped from V and 6 bases from J, the junction kept 12 bases outside the gene matches. Germline V gene lookup returns CDR1 ENHRY and CDR2 SYGVKD. The CDR3 length is 14 residues. CDR3 nucleotide sequence: TGTGCCGCACGGTTGGGAGGGGACTCCGGGGAGCTGTTTTTT. It is translated as CAARLGGDSGELFF.

The chain recombines TRBV15 with TRBJ1-4; TRBD1 matches at 9 bases. Germline trimming cut 2 bases from V and 8 bases from J; bases unmatched to any gene: 9. Germline V lookup: CDR1 LNHNV, CDR2 YYDKDF (reference sequence). CDR3 size: 16 residues. The CDR3 here is CATSRTTGGTGEKLFF. CDR3 sequence (DNA): TGTGCCACCAGCAGAACAACAGGGGGCACGGGGGAAAAACTGTTTTTT.

The chain uses TRBV20-1 and TRBJ2-7; TRBD1 might be the D (6 bases). CDR3 size: 11 residues. The V gene lost 4 bases and the J gene lost 6 bases, with 10 bases spanning the gap. From germline, CDR1 is DFQATT and CDR2 SNEGSKA (reference sequence). This CDR3 is CSAIAGVEQYF. CDR3 bases: TGCAGTGCTATAGCAGGGGTCGAGCAGTACTTC.

The chain couples TRBV19 to TRBJ1-4; tentatively, D is TRBD1 (6 bases). Trimming removed 7 bases from V and 8 bases from J, with 11 bases in between. CDR1 and CDR2 from the germline V gene are LNHDA and SQIVND (reference sequence). The CDR3 runs to 12 residues. The chain's CDR3 is CASTRGSEKLFF. CDR3 DNA: TGTGCCAGTACCAGGGGTAGCGAAAAACTGTTTTTT.

The genes are TRBV10-3 and TRBJ2-3, with a possible D match to TRBD2 (7 bases). The CDR3 runs to 13 residues. The germline V and J ends were trimmed by 7 bases and 5 bases, with 13 bases remaining between them. Germline V gives CDR1 ENHRY, CDR2 SYGVKD. CDR3 residues: CAIKGGQGDTQYF. Here the CDR3 DNA reads TGTGCCATCAAGGGGGGGCAGGGAGATACGCAGTATTTT.